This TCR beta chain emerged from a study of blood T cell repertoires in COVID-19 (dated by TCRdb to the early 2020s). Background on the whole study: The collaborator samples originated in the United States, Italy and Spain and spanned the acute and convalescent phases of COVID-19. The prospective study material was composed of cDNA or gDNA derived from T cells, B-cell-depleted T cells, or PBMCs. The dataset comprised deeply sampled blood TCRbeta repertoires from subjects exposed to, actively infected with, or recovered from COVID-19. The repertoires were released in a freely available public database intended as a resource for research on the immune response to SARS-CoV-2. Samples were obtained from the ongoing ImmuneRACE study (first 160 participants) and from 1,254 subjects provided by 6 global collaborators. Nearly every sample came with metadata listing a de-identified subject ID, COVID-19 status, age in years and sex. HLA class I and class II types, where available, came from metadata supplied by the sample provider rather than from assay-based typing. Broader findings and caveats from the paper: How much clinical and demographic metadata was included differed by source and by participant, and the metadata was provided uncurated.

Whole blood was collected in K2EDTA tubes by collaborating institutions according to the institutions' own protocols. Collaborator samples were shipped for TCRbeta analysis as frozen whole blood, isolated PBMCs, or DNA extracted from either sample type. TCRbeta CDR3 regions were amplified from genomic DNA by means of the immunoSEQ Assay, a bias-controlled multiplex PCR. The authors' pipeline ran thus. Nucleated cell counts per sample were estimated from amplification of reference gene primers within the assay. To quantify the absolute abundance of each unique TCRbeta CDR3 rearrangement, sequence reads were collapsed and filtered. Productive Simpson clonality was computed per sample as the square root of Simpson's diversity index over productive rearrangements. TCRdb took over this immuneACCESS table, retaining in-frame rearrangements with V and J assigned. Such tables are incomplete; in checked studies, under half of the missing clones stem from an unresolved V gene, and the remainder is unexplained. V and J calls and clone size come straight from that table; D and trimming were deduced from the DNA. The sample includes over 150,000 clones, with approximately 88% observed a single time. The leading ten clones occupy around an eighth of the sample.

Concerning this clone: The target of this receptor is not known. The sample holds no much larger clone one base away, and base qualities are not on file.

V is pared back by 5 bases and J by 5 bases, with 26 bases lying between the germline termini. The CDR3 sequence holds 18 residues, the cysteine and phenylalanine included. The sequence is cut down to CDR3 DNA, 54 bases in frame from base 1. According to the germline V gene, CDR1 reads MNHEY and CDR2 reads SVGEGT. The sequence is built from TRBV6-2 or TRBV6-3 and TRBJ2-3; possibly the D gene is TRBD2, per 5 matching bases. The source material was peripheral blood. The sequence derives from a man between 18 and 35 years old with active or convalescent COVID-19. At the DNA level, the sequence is TGTGCCAGCAGTCACCGCCTGATGAGGGTTGAGCTTCGAGATACGCAGTATTTT. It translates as CASSHRLMRVELRDTQYF.